This entry is about one T cell receptor beta chain. V gave up 0 bases and J gave up 6 bases; unmatched junction bases: 7. This CDR3 has 16 residues. Per the germline V gene, CDR1 is SGHRS and CDR2 is YFSETQ. Profiled with immunoSEQ multiplex PCR; TCRdb holds only in-frame clones, not every one. The sample holds around 260,000 clones, 84% seen once. This entry belongs to a study of blood T cell repertoires in COVID-19. Sequenced: peripheral blood. The sequence came from an older person with COVID-19, enrolled during active disease. This rearrangement joins TRBV5-1 to TRBJ2-1, with 9 bases identical to TRBD2. CDR3 sequence (DNA): TGCGCCAGCAGCTTGGTGGCGGGAGGGCCCCCCAATGAGCAGTTCTTC. It codes for CASSLVAGGPPNEQFF.